This T cell receptor (beta chain) is drawn from a study of identical twins. Overall study results and limits: Without tracking the same donors, conclusions rested on cross-sectional statistical analysis. Beta clonotypes that were abundant in cord blood contained fewer insertions, a pattern absent from memory repertoires.

A single record per CDR3 protein comes from TCRdb applying MiXCR to the 5' RACE reads. The repertoire includes 1.5 million or so distinct CDR3 sequences, about 31% of them detected once, and approximately 0.29% sits in the top ten. V shed 3 bases and J 7 bases; nucleotides not matched to a gene: 11. Germline V gives CDR1 MGHDK, CDR2 SYGVNS. The CDR3 covers 16 residues. Note on this clonotype: Antigen specificity is unknown.

Sequenced: cord blood. The receptor comes from a newborn girl in good health. The rearrangement links TRBV25-1 to TRBJ1-4, with 7 bases identical to TRBD1. The CDR3: CASSDPGRGRSEKLFF. Here the CDR3 DNA reads TGTGCCAGCAGTGATCCCGGGAGGGGGCGTAGTGAAAAACTGTTTTTT.